Here is one T cell receptor (beta chain) with its context. Its antigen is not known. These data belong to a study of shared clonotypes between healthy human individuals. Study in general: Per donor, CD8 memory used one plate, CD8 naive used two, CD4 memory used three and CD4 naive used three. Overall study findings and caveats: Naive subsets typically showed greater estimated richness than memory subsets.

The repertoire was sequenced with immunoSEQ multiplex PCR; TCRdb's copy has only in-frame clones and lacks some. The table records approximately 2.5 million clones, about 92% of them present only once. The V end lost 4 bases, the J end lost 5 bases, and 5 bases lay between the germline ends. CDR3 length: 12 residues. Germline CDR1 KGHSH, CDR2 LQKENI. Source material: naive CD4+ T cells sorted from blood. Subset indicated: CD45RA+ positively selected. The sequence derives from a man younger than 35 in good health. The gene calls are TRBV18 and TRBJ2-2; D call uncertain. In DNA, the CDR3 is TGTGCCAGCTCACGTACGACCGGGGAGCTGTTTTTT. As protein: CASSRTTGELFF.